The clone carrying this TCR beta chain was picked up one time. These data are taken from a study of blood T cell repertoires in COVID-19. TCRdb's table, derived via immunoSEQ multiplex PCR, lists solely in-frame clones and lacks some. The repertoire holds nearly 50,000 clones, 75% to 90% seen once, with approximately 2.1% in the top ten. This TCR came from a woman aged 80 or over with COVID-19, enrolled during active disease. Sequenced material: peripheral blood.

In DNA form, the CDR3 reads TGTGCCAGCTCACCCAGGACAGGAAAAGAGACCCAGTACTTC. Translated: CASSPRTGKETQYF. The chain links TRBV18 to TRBJ2-5; 7 positions agree with TRBD1. Germline CDR1 KGHSH, CDR2 LQKENI. With 3 bases clipped from V and 3 bases from J, the junction kept 4 bases outside the gene matches. The CDR3 has 14 amino acids.